A single sample gave rise to the 10 T cell receptor beta chains below, sequenced in a study of blood T cell repertoires in COVID-19 (dated by TCRdb to the early 2020s). Library preparation employed the immunoSEQ multiplex PCR assay. As stored in TCRdb, this immuneACCESS dataset retains in-frame rearrangements with V and J assigned. A fraction of the clones does not appear; measured against another copy, unresolved V genes explain less than half of the discrepancy, and the remainder lacks a known reason. The sample records 190,000 or so clones, roughly 89% of which are singletons. The top ten constitute approximately 6.2% of the sample. The specimen was peripheral blood. These receptors all stem from a man between 60 and 75 years old who had recovered from COVID-19.

This chain links TRBV27 with TRBJ2-5, with D tentatively TRBD2 (5 bases). The germline gives CDR1 MNHEY, CDR2 SMNVEV (reference sequence). Trimming left V 3 bases short and J 1 base short, with 15 bases between. The CDR3 covers 16 residues. Written as DNA, the CDR3 is TGTGCCAGCAGTTTTGTGTCGCGGGTAGCCCAAGAGACCCAGTACTTC. Its protein product is CASSFVSRVAQETQYF.

The chain combines TRBV6-5 with TRBJ1-1, with a weak D call TRBD1 (5 bases). Trimming removed 7 bases from V and 8 bases from J, with 17 bases in between. The germline V gene encodes CDR1 MNHEY and CDR2 SVGAGI. This CDR3 has 13 residues. Written as DNA, the CDR3 is TGTGCCAGCACGGCCCAGGGATATAGGGAAGCTTTCTTT. Translating gives CASTAQGYREAFF.

V usage is TRBV6-2 or TRBV6-3 and J usage is TRBJ2-3, with a possible D match to TRBD2 (6 bases). CDR3 length: 14 amino acids. V was pared by 4 bases and J by 0 bases, with 8 bases between. Germline V gives CDR1 MNHEY, CDR2 SVGEGT. The CDR3 protein is CASSFGTSTDTQYF. Written as DNA, the CDR3 is TGTGCCAGCAGTTTTGGGACTAGCACAGATACGCAGTATTTT.

The CDR3 region is CASSDWGGGTGELFF. The CDR3 bases are TGTGCCAGTAGTGACTGGGGAGGCGGAACCGGGGAGCTGTTTTTT. The V gene is TRBV19, the J gene TRBJ2-2, with D tentatively TRBD2 (6 bases). This CDR3 has 15 residues. Trimming stripped 5 bases from V and 5 bases from J, with 15 bases between. The V gene's germline CDR1 is LNHDA and CDR2 SQIVND (reference sequence).

The chain employs TRBV2 and TRBJ1-5; possible D gene TRBD1, 5 bases. This CDR3 spans 15 amino acids. CDR1 is SNHLY and CDR2 is FYNNEI in the germline V gene. Trimming pared 4 bases from V and 1 base from J, leaving 11 bases between. This CDR3 is CASSGRDLSNQPQHF. The CDR3 region has the DNA TGTGCCAGCAGTGGCAGGGATTTGAGCAATCAGCCCCAGCATTTT.

V gene TRBV19 combines with J gene TRBJ1-5; D is possibly TRBD1 (5 bases). This CDR3 region has 15 residues. Germline CDR1 reads LNHDA; CDR2 reads SQIVND (reference sequence). V lost 6 bases and J lost 2, with 14 bases in between. The CDR3 here is CASSPSGRGNQPQHF. Here the CDR3 DNA reads TGTGCCAGTAGCCCATCAGGGAGGGGCAATCAGCCCCAGCATTTT.

V is TRBV19 and J is TRBJ1-6; D unresolved. Trimming removed 5 bases at V and 8 bases at J, with 16 bases between. This CDR3 has 15 amino acids. Germline V gene data show CDR1 as LNHDA and CDR2 as SQIVND (reference sequence). The CDR3 DNA sequence: TGTGCCAGTAGTGGTGGGAGCTCCCTCTATTCACCCCTCCACTTT. Its translation: CASSGGSSLYSPLHF.

The rearrangement joins TRBV10-2 to TRBJ2-2; 7 positions match TRBD2. The CDR3 extends over 16 amino acids. Per the germline V gene, CDR1 is WSHSY and CDR2 is SAAADI. The V gene end was trimmed by 4 bases and the J gene end by 5 bases; junction bases not matched to a gene: 10. The CDR3 DNA sequence: TGCGCCAGCAGTGGGAATATCGGGGGGTTGACCGGGGAGCTGTTTTTT. It encodes CASSGNIGGLTGELFF.

The chain uses TRBV7-6 and TRBJ2-7; a possible D gene is TRBD2 (5 bases). V was shortened by 0 bases and J by 4 bases, with 10 bases between the two germline ends. CDR3 length: 14 residues. Per the germline V gene, CDR1 is SGHVS and CDR2 is FNYEAQ. This chain's CDR3 is CASSLARASYEQYF. The CDR3 nucleotides are TGTGCCAGCAGCTTAGCGCGGGCATCGTACGAGCAGTACTTC. The variable domain in full, completed from reference TRBV7-6 and TRBJ2-7, reads GAGVSQSPRYKVTKRGQDVALRCDPISGHVSLYWYRQALGQGPEFLTYFNYEAQQDKSGLPNDRFSAERPEGSISTLTIQRTEQRDSAMYRCASSLARASYEQYFGPGTRLTVT.

The chain recombines TRBV23-1 with TRBJ2-3; TRBD2 matches at 10 bases. TRBV23-1 carries the ORF label, with uncertain function. The junction had 12 bases not matched to a gene; V was cut back by 7 bases and J by 2 bases. This CDR3 has 17 residues. The CDR3 is CASTGVSGRADTDTQYF. CDR3 nucleotide sequence: TGCGCCAGCACTGGGGTCAGCGGGAGGGCGGACACAGATACGCAGTATTTT.